A single T cell receptor (beta chain) is shown here with its context. Its matching antigen is unknown. With the Oncomine TCR Beta short-read assay, DNA from cultured CD4+ T cells was sequenced. TCRdb used MiXCR to reprocess the PCR reads, holding one entry per CDR3 protein. Of more than 15,000 distinct CDR3 sequences in the sample, approximately 31% were seen once. This sample stems from a study of vaccination and CD4 T cells after COVID-19. Across the whole study: Convalescents were six males and four females, two of them Hispanic. Post-vaccine sample collection happened at a median of approximately 77 days after dose two, ranging 14 to 241. As control conditions, cultures were given either a CEFX pool serving as positive control, an HIV-1 Nef pool, or no peptide at all.

CDR1 is LGHNA and CDR2 is YNFKEQ in the germline V gene. This CDR3 comprises 15 residues. Trimming stripped 1 base from V and 4 bases from J, with 11 bases between. Regarding treatment: roughly 11-day PBMC culture with coronavirus spike peptide pools or control peptides (ViraFEST assay). Both day 3 and day 7 involved replacing half of the medium with fresh IL-2 medium. Sequencing was done on a sample of cultured CD4+ T cells from blood. The TCR comes from a human donor with COVID-19. The chain joins TRBV4-2 to TRBJ1-5; D is undetermined. The CDR3 here is CASSQGAGTNQPQHF. The DNA of the CDR3 is TGTGCCAGCAGCCAAGGTGCAGGTACGAATCAGCCCCAGCATTTT.